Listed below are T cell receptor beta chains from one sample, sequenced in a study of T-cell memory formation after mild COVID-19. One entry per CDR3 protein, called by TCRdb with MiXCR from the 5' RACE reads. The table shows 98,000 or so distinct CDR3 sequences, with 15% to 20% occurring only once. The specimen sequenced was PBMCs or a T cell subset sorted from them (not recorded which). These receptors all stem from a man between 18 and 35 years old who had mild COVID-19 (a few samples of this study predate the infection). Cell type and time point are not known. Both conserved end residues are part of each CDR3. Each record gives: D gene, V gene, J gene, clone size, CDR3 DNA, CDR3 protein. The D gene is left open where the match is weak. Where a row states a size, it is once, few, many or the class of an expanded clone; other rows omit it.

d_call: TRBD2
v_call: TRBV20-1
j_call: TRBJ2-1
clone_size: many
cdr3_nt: TGCAGTGCTAGAGGACTAGCGGGGGGGAGCTCCTACAATGAGCAGTTCTTC
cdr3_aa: CSARGLAGGSSYNEQFF

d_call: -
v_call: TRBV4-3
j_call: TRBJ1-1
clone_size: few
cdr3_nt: TGCGCCAGCAGCCAAGGTCTCCAGGGATCGAACACTGAAGCTTTCTTT
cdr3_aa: CASSQGLQGSNTEAFF

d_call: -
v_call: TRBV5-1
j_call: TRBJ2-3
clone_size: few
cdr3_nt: TGCGCCAGCACCCCGGGGGATACGCAGTATTTT
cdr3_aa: CASTPGDTQYF

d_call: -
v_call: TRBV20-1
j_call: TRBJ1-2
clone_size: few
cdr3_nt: TGCAGTGCTAGTTCTGGGGCCCAAGGAACCTATGGCTACACCTTC
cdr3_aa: CSASSGAQGTYGYTF

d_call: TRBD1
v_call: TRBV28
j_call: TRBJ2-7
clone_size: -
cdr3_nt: TGTGCCAGCAGTCCCCGACAGGGTTCAAGAACCTACGAGCAGTACTTC
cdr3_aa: CASSPRQGSRTYEQYF

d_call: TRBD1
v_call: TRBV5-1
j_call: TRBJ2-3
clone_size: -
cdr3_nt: TGCGCCAGCAGCTTGAGAGGACAGGGGAAAACAGATACGCAGTATTTT
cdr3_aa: CASSLRGQGKTDTQYF

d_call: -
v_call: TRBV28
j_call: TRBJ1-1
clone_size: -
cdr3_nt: TGTGCCAGCAGTAAACAGGGAGGCGGGAACACTGAAGCTTTCTTT
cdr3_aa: CASSKQGGGNTEAFF

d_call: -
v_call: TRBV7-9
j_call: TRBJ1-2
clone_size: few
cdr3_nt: TGTGCCAGCAGCTTAGAGGGGGAAGATGGCTACACCTTC
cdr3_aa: CASSLEGEDGYTF

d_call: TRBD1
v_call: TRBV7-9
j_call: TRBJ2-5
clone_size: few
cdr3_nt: TGTGCCAGCAGCTTAGGGGGACAGGTGGTCGAGACCCAGTACTTC
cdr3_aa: CASSLGGQVVETQYF

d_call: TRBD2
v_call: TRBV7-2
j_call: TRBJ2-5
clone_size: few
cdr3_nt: TGTGCCAGCAGCGAACGGACTAGCGGGGGCCCGGAGACCCAGTACTTC
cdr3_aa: CASSERTSGGPETQYF

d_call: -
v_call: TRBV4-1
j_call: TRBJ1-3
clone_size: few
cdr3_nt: TGCGCCAGCAGCCAAGCCGCCGTGGATGCTGGAAACACCATATATTTT
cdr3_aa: CASSQAAVDAGNTIYF

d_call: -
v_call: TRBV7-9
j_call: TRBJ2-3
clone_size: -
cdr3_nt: TGTGCCAGCAGCGAGGACGGGGGTTACACAGATACGCAGTATTTT
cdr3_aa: CASSEDGGYTDTQYF

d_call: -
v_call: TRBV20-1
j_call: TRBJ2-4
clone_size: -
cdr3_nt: TGCAGTGCTACGCTACAACAGACACACATTCAGTACTTC
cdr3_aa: CSATLQQTHIQYF

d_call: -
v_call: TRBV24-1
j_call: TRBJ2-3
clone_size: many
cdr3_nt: TGTGCCACCAGTACCGCAAAGGGCGGGACAGATACGCAGTATTTT
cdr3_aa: CATSTAKGGTDTQYF

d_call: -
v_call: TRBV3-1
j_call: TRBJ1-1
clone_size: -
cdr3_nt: TGTGCCAGCAGCCAATCTTGGAACACTGAAGCTTTCTTT
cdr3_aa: CASSQSWNTEAFF

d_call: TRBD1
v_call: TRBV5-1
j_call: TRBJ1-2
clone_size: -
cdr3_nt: TGCGCCAGCAGCTCAGAGACAGGGTTTCTTGGCTATGGCTACACCTTC
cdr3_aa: CASSSETGFLGYGYTF

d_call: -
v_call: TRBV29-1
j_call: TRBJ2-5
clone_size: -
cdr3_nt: TGCAGCGTTGTTGGCCCTCAAGGGACCCAGTACTTC
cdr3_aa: CSVVGPQGTQYF

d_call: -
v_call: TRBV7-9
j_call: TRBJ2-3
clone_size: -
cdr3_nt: TGTGCCAGCAGCTCCCTGATGAATACGCAGTATTTT
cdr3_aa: CASSSLMNTQYF

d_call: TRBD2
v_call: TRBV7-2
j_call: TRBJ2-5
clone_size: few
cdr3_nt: TGTGCCAGCAGCCTGGGACTAGCGGGGGGTGGGGCGGAGACCCAGTACTTC
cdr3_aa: CASSLGLAGGGAETQYF

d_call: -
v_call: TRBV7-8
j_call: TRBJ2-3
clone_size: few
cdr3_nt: TGTGCCAGCAGGGGTAAATCACCGGGGTTGGTGGGTACGCAGTATTTT
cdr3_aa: CASRGKSPGLVGTQYF

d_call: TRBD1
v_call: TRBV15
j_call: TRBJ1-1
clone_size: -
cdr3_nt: TGTGCCACCAGCAGAGATCGGGACAGGGGGGAAGCTTTCTTT
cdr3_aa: CATSRDRDRGEAFF

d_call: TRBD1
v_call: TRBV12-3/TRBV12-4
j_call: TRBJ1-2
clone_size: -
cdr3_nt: TGTGCCAGCAGCCGCTACAGGGGCATGTATGGCTACACCTTC
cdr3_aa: CASSRYRGMYGYTF

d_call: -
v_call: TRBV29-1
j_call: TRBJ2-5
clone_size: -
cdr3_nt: TGCAGCGTCCACGACCCCCCACAAGAGACCCAGTACTTC
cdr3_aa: CSVHDPPQETQYF

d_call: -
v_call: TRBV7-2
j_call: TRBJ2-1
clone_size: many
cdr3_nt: TGTGCCAGCAGCGGACGACAGGGAAGCGGGGGAGGGTTCTTC
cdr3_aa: CASSGRQGSGGGFF

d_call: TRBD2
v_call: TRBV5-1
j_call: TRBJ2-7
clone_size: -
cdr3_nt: TGCGCCAGCAGCTTCGCGGGGGTTTCCTACGAGCAGTACTTC
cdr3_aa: CASSFAGVSYEQYF

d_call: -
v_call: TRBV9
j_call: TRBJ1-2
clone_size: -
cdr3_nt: TGTGCCAGCACTAAAGTCGGGGACTATGGCTACACCTTC
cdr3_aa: CASTKVGDYGYTF

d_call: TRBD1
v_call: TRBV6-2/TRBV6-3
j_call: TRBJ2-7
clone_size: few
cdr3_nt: TGTGCCAGCAGTTGGAGGACAGGGGTGGGCGAGCAGTACTTC
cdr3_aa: CASSWRTGVGEQYF

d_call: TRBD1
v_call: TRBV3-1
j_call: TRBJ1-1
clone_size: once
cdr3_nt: TGTGCCAGCAGCGATAACAGGGGGCCGGGCACTGAAGCTTTCTTT
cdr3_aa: CASSDNRGPGTEAFF

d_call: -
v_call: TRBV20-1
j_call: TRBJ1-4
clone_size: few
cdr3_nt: TGCAGTGCCGTCCCAGGGGCCTCGAATGAAAAACTGTTTTTT
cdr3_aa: CSAVPGASNEKLFF

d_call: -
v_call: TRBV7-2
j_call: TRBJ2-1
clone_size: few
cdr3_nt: TGTGCCAGCAGCTTAGGTCAGGGGAACAATGAGCAGTTCTTC
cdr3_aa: CASSLGQGNNEQFF

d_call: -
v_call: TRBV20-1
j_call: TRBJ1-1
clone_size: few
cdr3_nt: TGCAGTGCTAGAGCCCATTTAGGGCTGAACACTGAAGCTTTCTTT
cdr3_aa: CSARAHLGLNTEAFF

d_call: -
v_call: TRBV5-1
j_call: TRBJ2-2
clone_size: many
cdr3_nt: TGCGCCAGCAGCTTTTACAGGCCCCCCACCGGGGAGCTGTTTTTT
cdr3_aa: CASSFYRPPTGELFF

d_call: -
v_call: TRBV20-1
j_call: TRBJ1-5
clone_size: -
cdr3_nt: TGCAGTGCTAGTTATAGTTATAGCAATCAGCCCCAGCATTTT
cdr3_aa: CSASYSYSNQPQHF

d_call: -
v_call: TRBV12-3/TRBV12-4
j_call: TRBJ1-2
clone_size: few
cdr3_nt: TGTGCCAGCAGCCAAAACCCCCCCGGTGGCTACACCTTC
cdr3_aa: CASSQNPPGGYTF

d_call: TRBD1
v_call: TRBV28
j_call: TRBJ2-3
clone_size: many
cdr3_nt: TGTGCCAGCAGTTTAGTGGGACAGGGTACAGATACGCAGTATTTT
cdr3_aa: CASSLVGQGTDTQYF

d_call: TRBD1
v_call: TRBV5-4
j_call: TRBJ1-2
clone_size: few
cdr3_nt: TGTGCCAGCAGCCCGGAAGGGACAGGGAACTATGGCTACACCTTC
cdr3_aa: CASSPEGTGNYGYTF

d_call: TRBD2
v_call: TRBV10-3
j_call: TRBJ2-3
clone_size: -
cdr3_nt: TGTGCCTCCAACGGGGGGATGAGCACAGATACGCAGTATTTT
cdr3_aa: CASNGGMSTDTQYF

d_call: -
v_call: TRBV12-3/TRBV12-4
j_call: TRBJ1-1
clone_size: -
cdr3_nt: TGTGCCAGCAGTGCCCAAAGCGGGGTTAGGTTAAACACTGAAGCTTTCTTT
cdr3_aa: CASSAQSGVRLNTEAFF

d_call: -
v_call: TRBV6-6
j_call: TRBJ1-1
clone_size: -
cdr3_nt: TGTGCCAGCAGTTACTGGGCTGAAGCTTTCTTT
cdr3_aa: CASSYWAEAFF

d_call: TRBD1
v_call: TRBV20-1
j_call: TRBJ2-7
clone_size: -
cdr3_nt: TGCAGTGCTCAACAGGGGGCTCACGAGCAGTACTTC
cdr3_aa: CSAQQGAHEQYF

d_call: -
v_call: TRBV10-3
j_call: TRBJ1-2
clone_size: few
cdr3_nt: TGTGCCATCAGTGATAGGGCAGCCGGGAACTATGGCTACACCTTC
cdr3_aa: CAISDRAAGNYGYTF

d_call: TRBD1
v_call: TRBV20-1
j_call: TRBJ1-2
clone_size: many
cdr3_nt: TGCAGTGCTGGCGACAGGGGTGTCGGCTATGGCTACACCTTC
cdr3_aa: CSAGDRGVGYGYTF

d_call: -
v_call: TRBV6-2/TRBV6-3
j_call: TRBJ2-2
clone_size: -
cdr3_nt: TGTGCCAGCAGTTACTCGGGGCCGATCGGCGGGGAGCTGTTTTTT
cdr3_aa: CASSYSGPIGGELFF

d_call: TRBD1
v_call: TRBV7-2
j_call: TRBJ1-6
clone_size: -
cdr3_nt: TGTGCCAGCAGCCCCGGACAGGTTACGACACCCCTCCACTTT
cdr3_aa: CASSPGQVTTPLHF

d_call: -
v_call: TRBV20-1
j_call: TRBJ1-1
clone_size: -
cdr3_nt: TGCAGTGCTAGAGACACAGGGTTCCTGTCCCGGGCTTTCTTT
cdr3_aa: CSARDTGFLSRAFF

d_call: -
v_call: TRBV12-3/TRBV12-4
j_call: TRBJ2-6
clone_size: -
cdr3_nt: TGTGCCAGCAGTTTAGGGCCTGGGGCCAACGTCCTGACTTTC
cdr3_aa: CASSLGPGANVLTF

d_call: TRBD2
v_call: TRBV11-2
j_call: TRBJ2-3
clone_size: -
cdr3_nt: TGTGCCAGCAGCCCCCAGATAGCGGGGGGCACAGATACGCAGTATTTT
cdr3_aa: CASSPQIAGGTDTQYF

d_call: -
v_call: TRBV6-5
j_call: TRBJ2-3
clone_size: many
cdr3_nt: TGTGCCAGCAGTCACGGGACCAGCACAGATACGCAGTATTTT
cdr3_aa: CASSHGTSTDTQYF

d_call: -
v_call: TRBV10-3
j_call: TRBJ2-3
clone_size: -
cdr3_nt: TGTGCCACCGGGACGGCAGATACGCAGTATTTT
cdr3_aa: CATGTADTQYF

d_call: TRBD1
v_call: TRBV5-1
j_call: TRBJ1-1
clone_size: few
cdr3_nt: TGCGCCAGCAGCTTGGCCTATACAGGGGGTTCCGAAGCTTTCTTT
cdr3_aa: CASSLAYTGGSEAFF

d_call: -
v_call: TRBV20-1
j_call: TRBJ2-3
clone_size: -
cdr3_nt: TGCAGTGCCGGCCCCCTGGATACGCAGTATTTT
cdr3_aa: CSAGPLDTQYF

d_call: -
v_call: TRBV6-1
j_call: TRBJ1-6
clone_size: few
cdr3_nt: TGTGCCAGCGAGCAATTAAATTCACCCCTCCACTTT
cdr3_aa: CASEQLNSPLHF

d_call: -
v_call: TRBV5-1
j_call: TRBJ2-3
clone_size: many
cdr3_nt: TGCGCCAGCAGCTTGGGGGGAATGACTAGCACAGATACGCAGTATTTT
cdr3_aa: CASSLGGMTSTDTQYF

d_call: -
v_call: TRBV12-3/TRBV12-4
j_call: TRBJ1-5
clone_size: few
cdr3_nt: TGTGCCAGCAGCTGGGACGTGGGGAGCAATCAGCCCCAGCATTTT
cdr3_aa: CASSWDVGSNQPQHF

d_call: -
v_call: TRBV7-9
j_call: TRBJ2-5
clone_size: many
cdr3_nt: TGTGCCAGCAGCTTTATGAAGACCCAGTACTTC
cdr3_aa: CASSFMKTQYF